This is a list of T cell receptor beta chains from one sample in a study of blood T cell repertoires in COVID-19. The protocol was immunoSEQ multiplex PCR, while the TCRdb copy is restricted to in-frame clones and leaves out a portion. Counted here are 120,000 or so clones, approximately 68% occurring once; the ten biggest clones make up 2% to 2.5%. Sequencing was carried out using peripheral blood. The receptors come from a woman aged 70-85 years with acute or convalescent COVID-19. Both conserved end residues are part of each CDR3. The D gene is left open where the match is weak. Clone size, where shown, is once, few, many, or a class for clones that have expanded.

d_gene	v_gene	j_gene	abundance	CDR3aa	CDR3nt
TRBD1	TRBV11-2	TRBJ2-7	-	CASSLAGTGLYEQYF	TGTGCCAGCAGCTTAGCTGGGACAGGGCTCTACGAGCAGTACTTC
-	TRBV12-3/TRBV12-4	TRBJ1-2	few	CASSLDTDYGYTF	TGTGCCAGCAGTTTGGACACCGACTATGGCTACACCTTC
TRBD1	TRBV30	TRBJ2-3	few	CAWRLQGATRADTQYF	TGTGCCTGGAGACTACAGGGGGCTACGCGGGCAGATACGCAGTATTTT
-	TRBV6-2/TRBV6-3	TRBJ2-1	few	CASSYSRIYNEQFF	TGTGCCAGCAGTTACTCGAGGATCTACAATGAGCAGTTCTTC
-	TRBV6-5	TRBJ1-6	-	CASSRTVRHSPLHF	TGTGCCAGCAGTCGGACAGTTCGACACTCACCCCTCCACTTT
-	TRBV4-1	TRBJ2-1	once	CASSQVVGADEQFF	TGCGCCAGCAGCCAAGTGGTGGGGGCCGATGAGCAGTTCTTC
-	TRBV5-1	TRBJ2-1	-	CASSLGQLSYNEQFF	TGCGCCAGCAGCCTCGGACAGCTCTCCTACAATGAGCAGTTCTTC
-	TRBV6-5	TRBJ1-2	-	CASSYTTGTNYGYTF	TGTGCCAGCAGTTACACAACAGGGACTAACTATGGCTACACCTTC
TRBD1	TRBV10-3	TRBJ1-2	-	CAISLQGKEGYGYTF	TGTGCCATCAGTCTACAGGGGAAAGAAGGCTATGGCTACACCTTC
TRBD2	TRBV9	TRBJ2-3	many	CASNRAGTSDTQYF	TGTGCCAGCAACCGAGCGGGAACGTCAGATACGCAGTATTTT
-	TRBV6-5	TRBJ1-5	-	CASNQGSNQPQHF	TGTGCCAGCAACCAGGGTTCAAATCAGCCCCAGCATTTT
TRBD1	TRBV19	TRBJ1-2	-	CASTPRTGQGAGSGYTF	TGTGCCAGTACCCCCAGGACCGGACAGGGGGCGGGGAGCGGCTACACCTTC
-	TRBV5-1	TRBJ2-2	-	CASRPRPHNTGELFF	TGCGCCAGCAGACCGAGGCCACATAACACCGGGGAGCTGTTTTTT
TRBD1	TRBV25-1	TRBJ1-3	-	CASSMTGGPGNTIYF	TGTGCCAGCAGTATGACAGGGGGGCCTGGAAACACCATATATTTT
TRBD1	TRBV5-1	TRBJ1-5	-	CASSLEGGAGQPQHF	TGCGCCAGCAGCTTGGAAGGGGGCGCGGGTCAGCCCCAGCATTTT
TRBD1	TRBV7-8	TRBJ1-2	-	CASSLVPTSGTGNGYTF	TGTGCCAGCAGCTTAGTACCGACTTCCGGGACAGGAAATGGCTACACCTTC
TRBD1	TRBV5-6	TRBJ1-1	-	CASIRGFGTEAFF	TGTGCCAGCATCAGGGGGTTCGGAACTGAAGCTTTCTTT
-	TRBV2	TRBJ1-6	medium-sized	CASSEKGDTYNSPLHF	TGTGCCAGCAGTGAGAAGGGGGACACCTATAATTCACCCCTCCACTTT
-	TRBV6-5	TRBJ1-3	-	CASSYGRGAGGNTIYF	TGTGCCAGCAGTTATGGAAGAGGGGCGGGGGGAAACACCATATATTTT
TRBD2	TRBV6-5	TRBJ2-3	-	CASTLAGTDTQYF	TGTGCCAGCACACTAGCGGGAACAGATACGCAGTATTTT
TRBD2	TRBV5-1	TRBJ2-7	-	CASSLVAGATYEQYF	TGCGCCAGCAGCTTGGTAGCGGGGGCCACCTACGAGCAGTACTTC
TRBD1	TRBV11-2	TRBJ1-4	-	CASRRGQTEKLFF	TGTGCCAGCAGAAGGGGACAGACTGAAAAACTGTTTTTT
-	TRBV7-6	TRBJ1-3	-	CASSLHPETRFGNTIYF	TGTGCCAGCAGCTTACACCCCGAGACGAGGTTTGGAAACACCATATATTTT
TRBD1	TRBV5-1	TRBJ1-4	-	CASSPGQRYEKLFF	TGCGCCAGCAGCCCGGGACAGAGATATGAAAAACTGTTTTTT
-	TRBV19	TRBJ1-6	-	CASTGHDLNSPLHF	TGTGCCTCCACAGGACATGACCTGAATTCACCCCTCCACTTT